These 16 T cell receptor beta chains were all obtained from the same sample, sequenced in a study of beta chain features in type 1 diabetes (dated by TCRdb to 2016 to 2018). What the research found in general, with its limitations: In all four CD4+ subsets, TCRB CDR3 length was moderately but significantly shorter in type 1 diabetes patients.

The library relied on the immunoSEQ multiplex PCR assay. All of the isolated RNA was reverse transcribed with the High Capacity cDNA Reverse Transcription Kit, so expressed TCRB transcripts were sequenced. This immuneACCESS table, as held by TCRdb, lists in-frame sequences with V and J called but not all clones. Of the missing ones, under half trace to an unresolved V gene in checked studies; the others have no known cause. The sample has some 44,000 clones on record, over 60% of them singletons. The ten biggest clones cover roughly 2.2% of the sample. Their specific antigens are unknown. Sample: Tregs from blood. The meaning of the sample's cell subset or site label: regulatory CD4+ T cells. These receptors originate from a woman younger than 35 with type 1 diabetes.

The chain employs TRBV18 and TRBJ1-3; D may be TRBD1 (5 bases). The CDR3 has 14 amino acids. V lost 5 bases and J 0 bases, leaving 8 bases between the germline ends. Per germline, CDR1 KGHSH and CDR2 LQKENI. In nucleotides, the CDR3 is TGTGCCAGCTCAACAGGCAACTCTGGAAACACCATATATTTT. Amino acid sequence: CASSTGNSGNTIYF.

V usage is TRBV6-5 and J usage is TRBJ1-2; TRBD1 might be the D (5 bases). The CDR3 is 12 amino acids. V was shortened by 5 bases and J by 7 bases, with 11 bases between the two germline ends. The V gene's germline CDR1 is MNHEY and CDR2 SVGAGI. CDR3 sequence: CASSRGESGYTF. The CDR3 bases are TGTGCCAGCAGTCGGGGGGAGTCTGGCTACACCTTC.

The J gene is TRBJ2-5, the V gene TRBV4-3; TRBD2 aligns across 9 bases. V lost 0 bases, J lost 1 base, and 12 bases stayed unmatched. The length of the CDR3 is 19 residues. CDR1 and CDR2 from the germline V gene are LGHNA and YSLEER. The CDR3 loop reads CASSQDRGSLAGLQETQYF. The DNA of the CDR3 is TGCGCCAGCAGCCAAGATAGGGGGTCGCTAGCGGGACTCCAAGAGACCCAGTACTTC.

The rearrangement uses TRBV5-1 and TRBJ2-5; 11 nucleotides line up with TRBD1. Germline V CDR1 and CDR2: SGHRS, YFSETQ. Germline trimming cut 4 bases from V and 4 bases from J; bases unmatched to any gene: 6. This CDR3 has 15 residues. The CDR3 coding sequence is TGCGCCAGCAGCATCGGGACAGGGGGGTTAGAGACCCAGTACTTC. Translation: CASSIGTGGLETQYF. Drawing the rest from reference TRBV5-1 and TRBJ2-5, the complete variable domain is KAGVTQTPRYLIKTRGQQVTLSCSPISGHRSVSWYQQTPGQGLQFLFEYFSETQRNKGNFPGRFSGRQFSNSRSEMNVSTLELGDSALYLCASSIGTGGLETQYFGPGTRLLVL.

A few counts support this clone. V usage is TRBV7-9 and J usage is TRBJ2-7; tentative D call: TRBD1 (6 bases). The CDR3 is 15 residues long. Trimming took 5 bases from V and 2 from J, leaving 16 bases between them. Germline CDR1 reads SEHNR; CDR2 reads FQNEAQ (reference sequence). Here the CDR3 reads CASSPGDLRPYEQYF. CDR3 nucleotide sequence: TGTGCCAGCAGCCCAGGGGACCTCCGACCCTACGAGCAGTACTTC.

The chain carries TRBV10-3 and TRBJ1-2; 9 bases agree with TRBD1. Per the germline V gene, CDR1 is ENHRY and CDR2 is SYGVKD. After removal of 6 bases from V and 4 bases from J, the junction contained 9 bases not matched to a gene. The CDR3 covers 15 residues. The CDR3 sequence: CAIRASGTGSYGYTF. The CDR3 DNA reads as TGTGCCATCAGAGCTTCCGGGACAGGGTCCTATGGCTACACCTTC.

The chain recombines TRBV5-1 with TRBJ2-3; 14 nucleotides line up with TRBD2. CDR1 and CDR2 from the germline V gene are SGHRS and YFSETQ. The CDR3 loop spans 16 amino acids. V lost 4 bases and J lost 4; bases outside the gene matches: 5. The CDR3 spells CASSTSTSGRADTQYF. The CDR3 DNA reads TGCGCCAGCAGCACCTCGACTAGCGGGAGGGCAGATACGCAGTATTTT.

This rearrangement joins TRBV2 to TRBJ2-1, with 14 bases identical to TRBD2. The CDR3 totals 14 residues. Germline V gene data show CDR1 as SNHLY and CDR2 as FYNNEI. J was trimmed by 12 bases and V by 6 bases; bases with no gene match: 7. Here the CDR3 DNA reads TGTGCCAGCAGAGAGGGACTAGCGGGAGTGGGGCAGTTCTTC. Protein sequence: CASREGLAGVGQFF.

In this sample, this clone turned up a few times. The CDR3 nucleotides read TGTGCCAGCAGTCGAAGACTAGCGGGGACGGCAGATACGCAGTATTTT. It translates to CASSRRLAGTADTQYF. This rearrangement joins TRBV6-6 to TRBJ2-3, with 11 bases matching TRBD2. Germline V gene sequence: CDR1 MNHNY, CDR2 SVGAGI (reference sequence). There are 16 residues in the CDR3. Losses at the gene ends were 5 bases for V and 4 bases for J; bases not matched to a gene: 8.

The gene calls are TRBV6-6 and TRBJ2-2, with 7 bases that match TRBD2. The CDR3 has 15 residues. Germline V gene data show CDR1 as MNHNY and CDR2 as SVGAGI (reference sequence). J lost 5 bases, V lost 6 bases, and 9 bases had no gene match. Here the CDR3 reads CASSTPGGRTGELFF. In nucleotides, the CDR3 is TGTGCCAGCAGCACCCCGGGGGGACGGACCGGGGAGCTGTTTTTT.

By share, this clone counts as medium-sized. This rearrangement joins TRBV7-2 to TRBJ2-5, with D maybe TRBD1 (5 bases). This CDR3 spans 12 amino acids. CDR1 is SGHTA and CDR2 is FQGNSA in the germline V gene. The ends were cut back, 5 bases at V and 9 bases at J, with 13 bases in the middle. The DNA for the CDR3 is TGTGCCAGCAGCCAGATCGACAGCCCCCAGTACTTC. This translates into CASSQIDSPQYF.

The chain recombines TRBV7-9 with TRBJ1-1; 7 bases align to TRBD1. V gave up 3 bases and J gave up 0 bases; unmatched junction bases: 7. Germline V lookup: CDR1 SEHNR, CDR2 FQNEAQ (reference sequence). This CDR3 comprises 16 residues. The CDR3 spells CASSLLTDRLNTEAFF. The CDR3 coding sequence is TGTGCCAGCAGCTTGCTAACGGACAGGCTGAACACTGAAGCTTTCTTT.

The chain employs TRBV7-2 and TRBJ2-1; 7 bases match TRBD2. The CDR3 is made up of 14 amino acids. Germline V gene lookup returns CDR1 SGHTA and CDR2 FQGNSA. Trimming removed 6 bases from V and 1 base from J; junction bases left unmatched: 3. CDR3 nucleotides: TGTGCCAGCAGGGGAGGGTCTTCCTACAATGAGCAGTTCTTC. It codes for CASRGGSSYNEQFF.

V usage is TRBV11-2 and J usage is TRBJ2-5; D ambiguous. Between the trimmed V and J ends, which lost 5 bases and 5 bases, there was a span of 15 bases. CDR3 length: 14 amino acids. Germline V gene sequence: CDR1 SGHAT, CDR2 FQNNGV. The CDR3 reads CASSPPNRRETQYF. CDR3 bases: TGTGCCAGCAGCCCCCCTAACCGGCGGGAGACCCAGTACTTC.

This clone has a handful of counts. V is TRBV2 and J is TRBJ2-1; 10 nucleotides match TRBD2. V was clipped by 3 bases and J by 5 bases; unmatched bases: 13. Germline CDR1 reads SNHLY; CDR2 reads FYNNEI. The length of the CDR3 is 18 residues. This CDR3 is CASSDPGLRSGGDNEQFF. DNA of the CDR3: TGTGCCAGCAGTGATCCGGGACTTCGAAGCGGGGGGGACAATGAGCAGTTCTTC.

As regards this clone: The sample has other DNA sequences that encode this CDR3 too. The chain combines TRBV28 with TRBJ2-7, with D possibly being TRBD2 (6 bases). The CDR3 consists of 14 residues. Germline V lookup: CDR1 MDHEN, CDR2 SYDVKM. The V end was cut by 6 bases, the J end by 1 base, with 13 bases between. Here the CDR3 reads CASRPSGGSYEQYF. The CDR3 DNA follows: TGTGCCAGCAGGCCCTCCGGGGGTTCCTACGAGCAGTACTTC.